The source of this T cell receptor (beta chain) is a study of radiotherapy plus CTLA-4 blockade in lung cancer. For the study at large: In around 19% of patients, objective responses were seen; around 31% had disease control.

Only in-frame clones appear in the TCRdb table, and some are missing; sequencing was by immunoSEQ multiplex PCR. The sample contains some 49,000 clones, around 83% of which appear only once. J was trimmed by 7 bases and V by 3 bases; bases with no gene match: 6. Germline values: CDR1 SGHNT, CDR2 YYREEE (reference sequence). CDR3 size: 14 residues. Study conclusions and caveats: Early clone dynamics of blood T cells, plus interferon-beta, reportedly predicted response best. Blood saw expansion of tumor-derived TCR clones after radiotherapy plus ipilimumab.

Remarks on this clone: Its antigen is as yet unknown.

The sequence was collected from a human donor with non-small cell lung cancer whose response to radiotherapy plus ipilimumab could not be evaluated. Sequenced material: peripheral blood, taken from a patient treated with radiotherapy plus ipilimumab. This rearrangement joins TRBV5-4 to TRBJ2-7; 11 nucleotides match TRBD2. CDR3 DNA: TGTGCCAGCAGCTACCTAGCGGGAGGACGGGAGCAGTACTTC. Its protein product is CASSYLAGGREQYF.